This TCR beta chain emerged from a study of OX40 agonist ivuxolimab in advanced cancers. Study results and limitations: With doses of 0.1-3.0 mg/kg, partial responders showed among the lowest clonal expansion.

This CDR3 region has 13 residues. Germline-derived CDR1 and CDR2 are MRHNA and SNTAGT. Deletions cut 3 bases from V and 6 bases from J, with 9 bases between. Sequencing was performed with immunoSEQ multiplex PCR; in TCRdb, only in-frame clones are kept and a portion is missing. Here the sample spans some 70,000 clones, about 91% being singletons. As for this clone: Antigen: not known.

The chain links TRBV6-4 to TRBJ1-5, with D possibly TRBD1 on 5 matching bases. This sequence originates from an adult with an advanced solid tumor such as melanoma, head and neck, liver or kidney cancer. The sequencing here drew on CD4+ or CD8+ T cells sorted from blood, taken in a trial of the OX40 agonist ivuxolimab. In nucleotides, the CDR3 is TGTGCCAGCAGTGAAGGGGAGGGTCAGCCCCAGCATTTT. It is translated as CASSEGEGQPQHF.